The 28 T cell receptor beta chains below all came from one sample that was sequenced in a study of identical twins. TCRdb analysed the 5' RACE reads with MiXCR anew, one entry per CDR3 protein. This sample carries under 400,000 distinct CDR3 sequences, approximately 8.8% of them seen once, and the ten largest clones take under 9.5%. The specimen was naive T cells sorted from blood. The receptors come from a woman aged 45-59 years in good health.

V gene TRBV12-3 or TRBV12-4 combines with J gene TRBJ2-7; 13 bases map to TRBD2. The CDR3 length is 18 residues. V gave up 4 bases and J gave up 0 bases; unmatched junction bases: 9. The CDR3, as DNA: TGTGCCAGCAGTTCGAGGACTAGCGGGAGACGACGCTCCTACGAGCAGTACGTC. It is translated as CASSSRTSGRRRSYEQYV.

This clonotype was counted many times. This rearrangement joins TRBV7-6 to TRBJ2-5, with TRBD2 identical over 11 bases. The V segment lost 4 bases and the J segment 4 bases; nucleotides outside the gene matches: 8. This CDR3 contains 16 residues. The V gene's germline CDR1 is SGHVS and CDR2 FNYEAQ. The chain's CDR3 is CASSSLAGGGAETQYF. DNA for the CDR3: TGTGCCAGCAGCTCATTAGCGGGAGGGGGAGCAGAGACCCAGTACTTC.

This clonotype was counted many times. The V and J genes are TRBV20-1 and TRBJ2-1, with D possibly being TRBD2 (6 bases). The CDR3 loop spans 12 amino acids. The germline V and J ends were trimmed by 2 bases and 6 bases, with 8 bases remaining between them. Germline V CDR1 and CDR2: DFQATT, SNEGSKA (reference sequence). CDR3 nucleotide sequence: TGCAGTGCTAGAAGACTAGGCAATGAGCAGTTCTTC. This codes for CSARRLGNEQFF.

The chain links TRBV4-1 to TRBJ1-5; 10 bases match TRBD1. The CDR3 runs to 19 residues. Germline assignment: CDR1 MGHRA and CDR2 YSYEKL. V was pared by 5 bases and J by 6 bases, with 19 bases of the junction left unmatched. The CDR3 bases are TGCGCCAGCAGCTCCCGAGTTTTCCGGACAGGGGGATTGGGTCAGCCCCAGCATTTT. The encoded protein is CASSSRVFRTGGLGQPQHF.

The genes are TRBV5-1 and TRBJ2-2, with a tentative D call TRBD1 (6 bases). The germline CDR1 and CDR2 sequences are SGHRS and YFSETQ. Trimming stripped 1 base from V and 2 bases from J, with 9 bases between. The CDR3 covers 15 residues. The CDR3 DNA reads TGCGCCAGCAGCTTGAGACAGGAAAACACCGGGGAGCTGTTTTTT. Translated, it gives CASSLRQENTGELFF.

This clonotype has a count of ten or more. This chain links TRBV12-3 or TRBV12-4 with TRBJ2-7, with TRBD1 matching 11 bases. V dropped 3 bases and J dropped 3; count of bases not matched to a gene: 4. The CDR3 spans 15 residues. The CDR3 DNA is TGTGCCAGCAGTTTCGGGACAGGGGGAATCTACGAGCAGTACTTC. It yields the protein CASSFGTGGIYEQYF.

This clonotype was counted between two and nine times. The chain combines TRBV3-1 with TRBJ2-1; the D is unclear. V was pared by 4 bases and J by 10 bases, with 14 bases between. CDR3 length: 13 amino acids. Germline V gene lookup returns CDR1 LGHDT and CDR2 YNNKEL (reference sequence). In nucleotides, the CDR3 is TGTGCCAGCAGCCCGGACGGGCACCCGGAGCAGTTCTTC. This encodes CASSPDGHPEQFF.

The chain combines TRBV7-2 with TRBJ1-1; no clear D. The V gene lost 1 base and the J gene lost 0 bases, with 9 bases spanning the gap. This CDR3 spans 15 amino acids. The germline gives CDR1 SGHTA, CDR2 FQGNSA. CDR3 bases: TGTGCCAGCAGCTTAGATGTGGCCGTGAACACTGAAGCTTTCTTT. Its protein is CASSLDVAVNTEAFF.

This clonotype came up many times. This sequence joins TRBV12-3 or TRBV12-4 and TRBJ2-1, with 8 bases lining up with TRBD2. After removal of 3 bases from V and 0 bases from J, the junction contained 7 bases not matched to a gene. The CDR3 runs 17 residues. This CDR3 is CASSFTSTSASYNEQFF. The CDR3 coding sequence is TGTGCCAGCAGTTTCACATCGACTAGCGCCTCCTACAATGAGCAGTTCTTC.

This chain uses TRBV12-3 or TRBV12-4 with TRBJ2-5, with TRBD2 matching over 9 bases. V lost 7 bases to trimming and J lost 8 bases; unmatched junction nucleotides: 11. The CDR3 is made up of 14 amino acids. The CDR3: CASTTGGLATTQYF. DNA for the CDR3: TGTGCCAGCACCACCGGAGGACTAGCGACTACCCAGTACTTC.

This chain links TRBV12-3 or TRBV12-4 with TRBJ2-5; 13 positions agree with TRBD2. The CDR3 length is 15 residues. Trimming removed 10 bases from V and 3 bases from J; junction bases left unmatched: 8. The CDR3 sequence: CATRLAGGMKETQYF. As DNA, the CDR3 is TGTGCCACTAGACTAGCGGGAGGCATGAAAGAGACCCAGTACTTC.

The chain carries TRBV10-2 and TRBJ2-1, with TRBD2 identical over 10 bases. The CDR3 is made up of 14 amino acids. The J segment lost 0 bases and the V segment lost 8 bases, leaving 1 base of the junction unmatched. From germline, CDR1 is WSHSY and CDR2 SAAADI. The CDR3 DNA reads as TGCGCCAGCCGACTAGCGGGCTCCTACAATGAGCAGTTCTTC. Translation gives CASRLAGSYNEQFF.

The table lists this clonotype with a few counts. The genes are TRBV6-5 and TRBJ2-3; 7 bases align to TRBD2. V lost 2 bases to trimming and J lost 4 bases; unmatched junction nucleotides: 6. The CDR3 spans 15 residues. Per the germline V gene, CDR1 is MNHEY and CDR2 is SVGAGI. This CDR3 is CASSYGGGYADTQYF. CDR3 nucleotides: TGTGCCAGCAGTTACGGGGGAGGGTATGCAGATACGCAGTATTTT.

This clonotype was seen repeatedly, ten times or more. V and J are TRBV12-3 or TRBV12-4 and TRBJ1-4, with 7 bases identical to TRBD1. J was trimmed by 4 bases and V by 8 bases; bases with no gene match: 4. The CDR3 consists of 13 residues. CDR3 protein: CASWGQNNEKLFF. In nucleotides, the CDR3 is TGTGCCAGCTGGGGACAGAATAATGAAAAACTGTTTTTT.

There are many counts of this clonotype. The V and J genes are TRBV28 and TRBJ1-3, with D unresolved. CDR3 length equals 11 residues. Trimming removed 3 bases from V and 7 bases from J, with 4 bases in between. Germline V gives CDR1 MDHEN, CDR2 SYDVKM. CDR3: CASSFRNTIYF. The CDR3 nucleotides read TGTGCCAGCAGTTTCCGCAACACCATATATTTT.

There are many counts of this clonotype. V gene TRBV4-1 combines with J gene TRBJ2-5, with D tentatively TRBD2 (6 bases). Trimming pared 0 bases from V and 5 bases from J, leaving 10 bases between. From germline, CDR1 is MGHRA and CDR2 YSYEKL. This CDR3 has 14 amino acids. DNA of the CDR3: TGCGCCAGCAGCCAAGATTGGGGGGAGGAGACCCAGTACTTC. Translating it yields CASSQDWGEETQYF.

The chain recombines TRBV7-9 with TRBJ2-5; D possibly uses TRBD1 or TRBD2 (5 bases each). V was pared by 4 bases and J by 2 bases, with 8 bases between. There are 13 residues in the CDR3. CDR1 and CDR2 (germline): SEHNR, FQNEAQ (reference sequence). CDR3 loop: CASSWGLQETQYF. DNA for the CDR3: TGTGCCAGCAGCTGGGGGTTGCAAGAGACCCAGTACTTC.

There are many counts of this clonotype. The CDR3 DNA sequence: TGCAGCGTTGAACGCGGATGGGGGGCATCGAACACCGGGGAGCTGTTTTTT. Protein product: CSVERGWGASNTGELFF. The rearrangement joins TRBV29-1 to TRBJ2-2; D may match TRBD1 or TRBD2 (6 bases each). V lost 2 bases and J 0 bases, leaving 16 bases between the germline ends. Germline CDR1 and CDR2: SQVTM and ANQGSEA. This CDR3 region has 17 residues.

This clonotype showed up many times. The genes are TRBV29-1 and TRBJ1-4; 7 bases align to TRBD1. Germline CDR1 SQVTM, CDR2 ANQGSEA. V trimming: 6 bases; J trimming: 7 bases; junction bases outside the gene matches: 5. This CDR3 region has 12 residues. CDR3 protein: CSVRTGGEKLFF. As DNA, the CDR3 is TGCAGCGTGCGGACAGGCGGTGAAAAACTGTTTTTT.

V usage is TRBV5-1 and J usage is TRBJ2-1; the match to TRBD2 covers 12 bases. V gave up 4 bases and J gave up 8 bases; unmatched junction bases: 7. The CDR3 is made up of 15 amino acids. The germline CDR1 and CDR2 sequences are SGHRS and YFSETQ. CDR3 sequence (DNA): TGCGCCAGCAGCGCTAGCGGGAGGGCCGGCGATGAGCAGTTCTTC. Protein product: CASSASGRAGDEQFF.

This clonotype has a count of ten or more. The gene calls are TRBV6-6 and TRBJ2-7, with 9 bases aligning to TRBD1. The V gene end was trimmed by 4 bases and the J gene end by 2 bases; junction bases not matched to a gene: 0. The CDR3 is 13 residues long. Germline values: CDR1 MNHNY, CDR2 SVGAGI (reference sequence). CDR3 DNA: TGTGCCAGCAGTTGGGACAGGGCCTACGAGCAGTACTTC. Encoded protein: CASSWDRAYEQYF.

This clonotype was observed at least ten times. This chain joins TRBV29-1 and TRBJ2-1, with 9 positions matching TRBD2. CDR3 length equals 14 residues. V lost 4 bases to trimming and J lost 7 bases; unmatched junction nucleotides: 8. Germline CDR1 reads SQVTM; CDR2 reads ANQGSEA. This CDR3 reads CSVVSASGVNEQFF. CDR3 nucleotide sequence: TGCAGCGTTGTATCGGCTAGCGGGGTAAATGAGCAGTTCTTC.

The chain joins TRBV20-1 to TRBJ2-7, with no clear D. The CDR3 covers 12 residues. Germline lookup yields CDR1 DFQATT and CDR2 SNEGSKA (reference sequence). V lost 5 bases and J lost 1, with 9 bases in between. The DNA for the CDR3 is TGCAGTGCTTCAACCACTTCCTACGAGCAGTACTTC. Translated: CSASTTSYEQYF.

In this sample, this clonotype turned up a few times. V gene TRBV18 combines with J gene TRBJ2-5; tentative D call: TRBD1 (6 bases). CDR1 KGHSH and CDR2 LQKENI come from the germline V gene. The length of the CDR3 is 14 residues. Trimming cost V 4 bases and J 0 bases, with 9 bases left between them. CDR3 DNA sequence: TGTGCCAGCTCACTAAGGACAGACCAAGAGACCCAGTACTTC. Protein: CASSLRTDQETQYF.

The V call is TRBV5-1, the J call TRBJ2-5, with D uncertain. From germline, CDR1 is SGHRS and CDR2 YFSETQ. This CDR3 has 13 amino acids. Trimming took 2 bases from V and 4 from J, leaving 9 bases between them. In DNA form, the CDR3 reads TGCGCCAGCAGCTTTAAACAGACAGAGACCCAGTACTTC. Its translation: CASSFKQTETQYF.

This clonotype showed up many times. One end of the junction is discordant with germline, which a read error may explain. This chain joins TRBV5-1 and TRBJ2-7; 13 nucleotides line up with TRBD2. The CDR3 is 15 amino acids. Germline lookup yields CDR1 SGHRS and CDR2 YFSETQ. The CDR3: CASSLGLAGAYEQYF. CDR3 nucleotides: TGTGCCAGCAGCTTAGGACTAGCGGGGGCCTACGAGCAGTACTTC.

The chain combines TRBV10-3 with TRBJ2-2; 8 bases map to TRBD2. V shed 2 bases and J 3 bases; nucleotides not matched to a gene: 5. The CDR3 consists of 16 residues. The V gene's germline CDR1 is ENHRY and CDR2 SYGVKD. The CDR3 protein is CAISEERERYTGELFF. CDR3 sequence (DNA): TGTGCCATCAGTGAGGAGCGGGAGCGATACACCGGGGAGCTGTTTTTT.

This clonotype has just a few counts. The CDR3 spells CAWTDGAPEQYF. The CDR3 nucleotides are TGTGCCTGGACGGACGGGGCCCCGGAGCAGTACTTC. The gene calls are TRBV30 and TRBJ2-7; D tentatively reads TRBD1 or TRBD2 (5 bases each). This CDR3 has 12 amino acids. From germline, CDR1 is GTSNPN and CDR2 SVGIG (reference sequence). V gave up 4 bases and J gave up 7 bases, with 14 bases separating them.